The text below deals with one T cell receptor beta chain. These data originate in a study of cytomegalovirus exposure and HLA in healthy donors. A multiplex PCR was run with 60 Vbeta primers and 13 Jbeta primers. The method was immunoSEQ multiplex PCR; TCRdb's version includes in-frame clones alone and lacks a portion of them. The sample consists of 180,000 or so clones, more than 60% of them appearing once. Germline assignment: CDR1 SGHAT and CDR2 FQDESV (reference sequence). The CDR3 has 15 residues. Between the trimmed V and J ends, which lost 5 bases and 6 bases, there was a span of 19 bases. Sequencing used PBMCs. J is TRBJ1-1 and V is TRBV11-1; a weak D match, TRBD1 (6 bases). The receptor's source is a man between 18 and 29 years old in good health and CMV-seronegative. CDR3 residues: CASSPQTGNGAEAFF. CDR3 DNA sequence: TGTGCCAGCAGCCCCCAAACAGGGAATGGGGCTGAAGCTTTCTTT.